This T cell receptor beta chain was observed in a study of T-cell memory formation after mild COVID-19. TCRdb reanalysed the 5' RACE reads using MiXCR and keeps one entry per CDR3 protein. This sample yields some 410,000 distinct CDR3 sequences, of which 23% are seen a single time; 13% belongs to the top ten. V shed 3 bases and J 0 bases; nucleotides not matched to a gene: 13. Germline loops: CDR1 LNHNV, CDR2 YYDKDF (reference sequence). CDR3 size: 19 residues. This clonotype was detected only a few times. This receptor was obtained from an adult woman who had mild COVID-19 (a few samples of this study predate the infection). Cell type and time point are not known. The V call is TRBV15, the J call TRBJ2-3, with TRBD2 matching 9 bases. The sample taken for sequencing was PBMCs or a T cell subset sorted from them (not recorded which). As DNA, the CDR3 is TGTGCCACCAGCAGTGGCGGGACTAGCCAAAGCTCGAGCACAGATACGCAGTATTTT. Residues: CATSSGGTSQSSSTDTQYF.